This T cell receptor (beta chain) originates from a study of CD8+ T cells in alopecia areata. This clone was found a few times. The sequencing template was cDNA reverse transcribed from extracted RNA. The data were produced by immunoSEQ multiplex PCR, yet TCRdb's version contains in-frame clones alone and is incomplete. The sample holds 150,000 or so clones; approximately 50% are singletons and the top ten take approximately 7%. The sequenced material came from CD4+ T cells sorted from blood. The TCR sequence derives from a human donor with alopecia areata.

CDR3: CSASPGYEQYF. CDR3 sequence (DNA): TGCAGTGCCTCCCCTGGGTACGAGCAGTACTTC. The rearrangement links TRBV20-1 to TRBJ2-7; D gene unclear. With 6 bases removed from V and 4 bases from J, the gap between germline ends came to 10 bases. There are 11 residues in the CDR3. Germline CDR1 and CDR2: DFQATT and SNEGSKA (reference sequence).